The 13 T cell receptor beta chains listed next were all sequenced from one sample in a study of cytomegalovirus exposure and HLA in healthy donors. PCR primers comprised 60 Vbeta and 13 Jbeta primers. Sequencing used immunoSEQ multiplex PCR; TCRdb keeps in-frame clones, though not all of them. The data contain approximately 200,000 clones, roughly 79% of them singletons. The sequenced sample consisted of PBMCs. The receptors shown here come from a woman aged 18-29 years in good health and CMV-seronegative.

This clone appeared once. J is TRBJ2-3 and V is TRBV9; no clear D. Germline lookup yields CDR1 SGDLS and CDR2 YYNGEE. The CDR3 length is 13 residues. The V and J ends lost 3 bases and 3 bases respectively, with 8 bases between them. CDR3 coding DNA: TGTGCCAGCAGCGCACACAAAACAGATACGCAGTATTTT. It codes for CASSAHKTDTQYF.

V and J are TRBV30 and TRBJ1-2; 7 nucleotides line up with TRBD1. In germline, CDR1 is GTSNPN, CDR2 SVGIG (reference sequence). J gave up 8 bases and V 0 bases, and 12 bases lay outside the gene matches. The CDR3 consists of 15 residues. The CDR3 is CAWSVEGARRRGYTF. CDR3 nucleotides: TGTGCCTGGAGTGTGGAGGGGGCGCGACGTCGGGGCTACACCTTC.

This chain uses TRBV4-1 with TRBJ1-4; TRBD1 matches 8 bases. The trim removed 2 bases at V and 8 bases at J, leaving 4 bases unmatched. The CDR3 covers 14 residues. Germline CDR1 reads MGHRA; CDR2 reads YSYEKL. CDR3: CASSQQGAREKLFF. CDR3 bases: TGCGCCAGCAGCCAACAGGGGGCGCGCGAAAAACTGTTTTTT.

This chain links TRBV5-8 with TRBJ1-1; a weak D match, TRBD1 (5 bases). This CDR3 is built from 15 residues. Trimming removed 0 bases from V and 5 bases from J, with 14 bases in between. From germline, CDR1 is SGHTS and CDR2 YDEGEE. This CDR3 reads CASSLVPGMSTEAFF. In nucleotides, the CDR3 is TGTGCCAGCAGCTTGGTTCCAGGGATGTCAACTGAAGCTTTCTTT.

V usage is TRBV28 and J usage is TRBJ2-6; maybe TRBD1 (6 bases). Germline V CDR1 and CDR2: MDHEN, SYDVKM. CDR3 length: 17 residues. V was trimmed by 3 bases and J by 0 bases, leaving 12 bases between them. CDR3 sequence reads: CASSFPGASSGANVLTF. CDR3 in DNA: TGTGCCAGCAGTTTTCCAGGGGCGAGCTCTGGGGCCAACGTCCTGACTTTC.

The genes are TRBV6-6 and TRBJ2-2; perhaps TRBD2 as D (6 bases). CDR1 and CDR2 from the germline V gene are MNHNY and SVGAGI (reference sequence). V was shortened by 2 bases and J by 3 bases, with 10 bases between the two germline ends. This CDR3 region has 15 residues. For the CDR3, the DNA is TGTGCCAGCAGTTACAGGGGAGGCGACACCGGGGAGCTGTTTTTT. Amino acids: CASSYRGGDTGELFF.

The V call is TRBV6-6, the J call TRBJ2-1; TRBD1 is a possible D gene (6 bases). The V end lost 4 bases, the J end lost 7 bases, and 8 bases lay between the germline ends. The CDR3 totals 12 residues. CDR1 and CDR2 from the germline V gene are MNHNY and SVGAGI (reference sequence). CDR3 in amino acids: CASSSRGNEQFF. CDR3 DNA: TGTGCCAGCAGTTCTAGGGGGAATGAGCAGTTCTTC.

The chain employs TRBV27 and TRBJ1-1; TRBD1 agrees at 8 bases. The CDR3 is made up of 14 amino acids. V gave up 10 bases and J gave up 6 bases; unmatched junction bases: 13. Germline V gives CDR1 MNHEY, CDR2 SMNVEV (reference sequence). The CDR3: CATQSLGTGAEAFF. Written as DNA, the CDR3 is TGTGCCACCCAATCCCTTGGGACAGGAGCTGAAGCTTTCTTT.

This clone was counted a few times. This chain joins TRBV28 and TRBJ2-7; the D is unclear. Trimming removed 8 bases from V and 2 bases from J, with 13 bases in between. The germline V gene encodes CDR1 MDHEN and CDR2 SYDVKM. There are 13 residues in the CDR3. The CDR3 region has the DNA TGTGCCAGCCTCGGTGTAGCTCCCTACGAGCAGTACTTC. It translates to CASLGVAPYEQYF.

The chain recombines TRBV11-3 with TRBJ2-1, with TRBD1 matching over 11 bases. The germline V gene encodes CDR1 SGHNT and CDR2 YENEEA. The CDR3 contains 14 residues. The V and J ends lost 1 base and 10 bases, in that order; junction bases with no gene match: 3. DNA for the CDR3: TGTGCCAGCAGCTTAGTGGGACAGGGGGGCGAGCAGTTCTTC. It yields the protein CASSLVGQGGEQFF.

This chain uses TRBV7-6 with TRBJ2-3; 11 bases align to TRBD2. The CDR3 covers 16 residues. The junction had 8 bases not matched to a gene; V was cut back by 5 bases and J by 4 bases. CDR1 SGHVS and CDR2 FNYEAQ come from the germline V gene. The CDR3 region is CASSELAGDPPDTQYF. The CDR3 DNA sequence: TGTGCCAGCAGCGAACTAGCGGGAGACCCCCCAGATACGCAGTATTTT.

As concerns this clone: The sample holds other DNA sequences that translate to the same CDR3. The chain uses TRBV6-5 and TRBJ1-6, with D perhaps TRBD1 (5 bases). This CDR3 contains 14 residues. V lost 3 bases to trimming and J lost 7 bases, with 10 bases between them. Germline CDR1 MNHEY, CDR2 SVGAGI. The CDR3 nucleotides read TGTGCCAGCAGTTATAGGCAGGGAAATTCACCCCTCCACTTT. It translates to CASSYRQGNSPLHF.

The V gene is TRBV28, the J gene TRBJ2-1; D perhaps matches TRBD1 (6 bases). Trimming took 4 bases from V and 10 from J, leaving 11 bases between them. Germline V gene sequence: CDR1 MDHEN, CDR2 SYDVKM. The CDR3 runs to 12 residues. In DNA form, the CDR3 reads TGTGCCAGCAGTTACAGGGTACGCGAGCAGTTCTTC. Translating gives CASSYRVREQFF.